The clone carrying this TCR beta chain is a singleton in its sample. Its cognate antigen is unknown. The record originates from a study of CD8+ T cells in alopecia areata. Study-level findings and limits: Normal skin's resident alphabeta T cells are sequenced alongside lesional scalp T cells. Mice showed TCR sharing more clearly than patients did, possibly owing to HLA. Affected scalp, especially in alopecia totalis/universalis, had a higher clonality than normal scalp did.

RNA was extracted and reverse transcribed into cDNA as the sequencing template. Sequencing was performed with immunoSEQ multiplex PCR; in TCRdb, only in-frame clones are kept and a portion is missing. The table has 110,000 to 150,000 clones, approximately 56% seen once; the top ten hold about 40%. This CDR3 is built from 18 residues. The V gene's germline CDR1 is MGHDK and CDR2 SYGVNS. V was trimmed by 3 bases and J by 0 bases, leaving 15 bases between them. The origin of this receptor is a human donor in good health. The V and J genes are TRBV25-1 and TRBJ2-6; D possibly corresponds to TRBD1 (6 bases). The sample taken for sequencing was CD8+ T cells sorted from blood. CDR3 loop: CASSEIGRGPSGANVLTF. DNA for the CDR3: TGTGCCAGCAGTGAGATAGGCAGGGGACCCTCTGGGGCCAACGTCCTGACTTTC. Combining the CDR3 with reference TRBV25-1 and TRBJ2-6 gives the whole variable domain EADIYQTPRYLVIGTGKKITLECSQTMGHDKMYWYQQDPGMELHLIHYSYGVNSTEKGDLSSESTVSRIRTEHFPLTLESARPSHTSQYLCASSEIGRGPSGANVLTFGAGSRLTVL.